The clone carrying this T cell receptor beta chain was seen more than once but under ten times. Germline and junction disagree at one end, which may indicate a read error. The sample comes from a study of molecular identifiers for immune sequencing clone quantification. Germline-derived CDR1 and CDR2 are DFQATT and SNEGSKA (reference sequence). This CDR3 region has 15 residues. MiXCR, applied by TCRdb to the PCR reads, yields one record per CDR3 protein. This table has 600,000 to 650,000 distinct CDR3 sequences, about 20% appearing once. The TCR originated in a human donor in good health. Some libraries in this study had Jurkat cell RNA spiked in. The sample taken for sequencing was naive CD8+ T cells from blood, with Jurkat cell RNA spiked in. Regarding subset: FACS-sorted CD8+CD4-CCR7+CD45RA+ naive T cells. The gene calls are TRBV20-1 and TRBJ1-5, with a tentative D call TRBD1 (5 bases). The CDR3 coding sequence is TGCAGTGCTGGAGATGAAACAGGACACAATCAGCCCCAGCATTTT. Translating it yields CSAGDETGHNQPQHF.